The 20 T cell receptor beta chains given below trace back to one sample, sequenced in a study of yellow fever vaccine responses in identical twins (dated by TCRdb to about 2018). Library generation was performed with RT-PCR. Data came from an Illumina HiSeq 2500. The public reads were quality trimmed at Q25 with fastp and then assembled into clones with MiXCR by TCRdb, keeping productive beta chains. Every entry covers one CDR3 protein and lists the most common genes and DNA from its rows. The sample table holds roughly 36,000 distinct CDR3 sequences, of which roughly three fifths were seen once. The biggest ten clones account for about 4.6% of the sample. Here the sequenced sample was T cells from blood (PBMCs), unsorted or a sorted subset (not recorded which), taken before or after yellow fever vaccination (not recorded which). The receptors come from a woman between 18 and 29 years old who received the yellow fever vaccine. Donor details come from another sample of the same person, matched by shared clones.

The chain has TRBV29-1 and TRBJ1-2; TRBD1 is a possible D gene (6 bases). V was cut by 5 bases and J by 3 bases, with 13 bases left in between. This CDR3 has 13 amino acids. Per the germline V gene, CDR1 is SQVTM and CDR2 is ANQGSEA. In DNA, the CDR3 is TGCAGCGTTCAGACAGGCGCCGACTATGGCTACACCTTC. Encoded protein: CSVQTGADYGYTF. The whole variable domain, remainder taken from reference TRBV29-1 and TRBJ1-2, is SAVISQKPSRDICQRGTSLTIQCQVDSQVTMMFWYRQQPGQSLTLIATANQGSEATYESGFVIDKFPISRPNLTFSTLTVSNMSPEDSSIYLCSVQTGADYGYTFGSGTRLTVV.

The chain uses TRBV6-2 or TRBV6-3 and TRBJ2-2, with D tentatively TRBD1 (6 bases). The CDR3 is 16 residues long. The V end lost 2 bases, the J end lost 5 bases, and 15 bases lay between the germline ends. Germline V CDR1 and CDR2: MNHEY, SVGEGT. The DNA of the CDR3 is TGTGCCAGCAGTTACAAGGAACAGGGTCTAACCGGGGAGCTGTTTTTT. Translated, it gives CASSYKEQGLTGELFF.

This clonotype was counted between two and nine times. V and J are TRBV11-3 and TRBJ1-5; 8 bases align to TRBD1. The CDR3 spans 16 residues. Germline loops: CDR1 SGHNT, CDR2 YENEEA. V was pared by 1 base and J by 4 bases, with 6 bases of the junction left unmatched. In DNA form, the CDR3 reads TGTGCCAGCAGCTTAGGCCGAACAGGGGGTAATCAGCCCCAGCATTTT. Residues: CASSLGRTGGNQPQHF. The variable domain in full, completed from reference TRBV11-3 and TRBJ1-5, reads EAGVVQSPRYKIIEKKQPVAFWCNPISGHNTLYWYLQNLGQGPELLIRYENEEAVDDSQLPKDRFSAERLKGVDSTLKIQPAELGDSAVYLCASSLGRTGGNQPQHFGDGTRLSIL.

The chain recombines TRBV7-9 with TRBJ2-2; TRBD1 might be the D (6 bases). The CDR3 loop spans 12 amino acids. CDR1 SEHNR and CDR2 FQNEAQ come from the germline V gene (reference sequence). The V and J ends lost 4 bases and 6 bases respectively, with 6 bases between them. CDR3 sequence (DNA): TGTGCCAGCAGCTACAGGGCCGGGGAGCTGTTTTTT. This sequence encodes CASSYRAGELFF.

This chain connects TRBV6-2 or TRBV6-3 to TRBJ2-7; 10 bases fit TRBD2. After removal of 2 bases from V and 6 bases from J, the junction contained 4 bases not matched to a gene. Germline CDR1 reads MNHEY; CDR2 reads SVGEGT. The CDR3 totals 14 residues. CDR3 DNA: TGTGCCAGCAGTTACCTAGCGGGAGTCACCGAGCAGTACTTC. Amino acids: CASSYLAGVTEQYF.

This clonotype showed up just once. The chain is built from TRBV13 and TRBJ2-1; no definite D call. V dropped 6 bases and J dropped 5 bases, with 17 bases sitting between them. CDR1 is PRHDT and CDR2 is FYEKMQ in the germline V gene (reference sequence). The CDR3 is made up of 15 amino acids. CDR3 coding DNA: TGTGCCAGCAGACGCCTGGCACAAAAAAACAATGAGCAGTTCTTC. Its translation is CASRRLAQKNNEQFF.

This chain joins TRBV15 and TRBJ1-1; D is possibly TRBD1 (6 bases). Trimming cost V 4 bases and J 3 bases, with 12 bases left between them. Germline CDR1 is LNHNV and CDR2 is YYDKDF (reference sequence). The length of the CDR3 is 14 residues. The chain's CDR3 is CATSMTGGDTEAFF. DNA of the CDR3: TGTGCCACCAGCATGACAGGAGGGGACACTGAAGCTTTCTTT.

A single count supports this clonotype. The chain joins TRBV29-1 to TRBJ1-3; no reliable D call. With 5 bases removed from V and 0 bases from J, the gap between germline ends came to 11 bases. The CDR3 length is 14 residues. The germline V gene encodes CDR1 SQVTM and CDR2 ANQGSEA. The CDR3 DNA is TGCAGCGTTTCCACAGACGCCTCTGGAAACACCATATATTTT. It encodes CSVSTDASGNTIYF.

This chain joins TRBV20-1 and TRBJ2-7, with a tentative D call TRBD2 (5 bases). In germline, CDR1 is DFQATT, CDR2 SNEGSKA (reference sequence). The CDR3 length is 15 residues. V was shortened by 3 bases and J by 0 bases, with 15 bases between the two germline ends. CDR3 loop: CSARNGLHGSYEQYV. The CDR3 nucleotides are TGCAGTGCTAGGAACGGACTGCACGGCTCCTACGAGCAGTACGTC.

This clonotype was seen only once. The CDR3 DNA is TGTGCCAGCAGCTTAGGGTCTGCGAACACAGATACGCAGTATTTT. It translates to CASSLGSANTDTQYF. The chain carries TRBV11-1 and TRBJ2-3; unclear D gene. This CDR3 is built from 15 residues. V dropped 1 base and J dropped 2 bases, with 10 bases sitting between them. In germline, CDR1 is SGHAT, CDR2 FQDESV (reference sequence). Full variable domain (missing parts from reference TRBV11-1 and TRBJ2-3): EAEVAQSPRYKITEKSQAVAFWCDPISGHATLYWYRQILGQGPELLVQFQDESVVDDSQLPKDRFSAERLKGVDSTLKIQPAELGDSAMYLCASSLGSANTDTQYFGPGTRLTVL.

This clonotype appeared a single time. The chain uses TRBV20-1 and TRBJ2-1, with 7 bases aligning to TRBD2. CDR1 and CDR2 from the germline V gene are DFQATT and SNEGSKA (reference sequence). There are 15 residues in the CDR3. Trimming took 3 bases from V and 7 from J; bases not matched to a gene: 12. CDR3 in DNA: TGCAGTGCTAGCTCCCTCGCGGGGGTGGGGAATGAGCAGTTCTTC. It encodes CSASSLAGVGNEQFF.

The chain combines TRBV5-5 with TRBJ1-4; D not certain. Deletions cut 0 bases from V and 0 bases from J, with 9 bases between. CDR3 size: 16 residues. Per the germline V gene, CDR1 is SGHKS and CDR2 is YYEKEE (reference sequence). Written as DNA, the CDR3 is TGTGCCAGCAGCTTGGTAGAGTCTGCAACTAATGAAAAACTGTTTTTT. This translates into CASSLVESATNEKLFF.

The rearrangement joins TRBV28 to TRBJ2-4; 7 bases map to TRBD1. The ends lost 2 bases at V and 6 bases at J; junction bases unmatched: 13. CDR1 and CDR2 from the germline V gene are MDHEN and SYDVKM. The CDR3 covers 17 residues. CDR3 residues: CASSLPVRDRNSNIQYF. CDR3 DNA: TGTGCCAGCAGTTTACCCGTAAGGGACAGAAATTCAAACATTCAGTACTTC.

In its sample, this clonotype was seen a few times. The chain has TRBV4-1 and TRBJ2-5, with TRBD2 matching 7 bases. With 3 bases clipped from V and 4 bases from J, the junction kept 2 bases outside the gene matches. In germline, CDR1 is MGHRA, CDR2 YSYEKL. The CDR3 is 13 amino acids. The CDR3 reads CASSHSGGETQYF. In nucleotides, the CDR3 is TGCGCCAGCAGCCACTCGGGGGGAGAGACCCAGTACTTC.

This clonotype turned up a few times. V usage is TRBV7-9 and J usage is TRBJ1-2; 9 nucleotides line up with TRBD1. The germline gives CDR1 SEHNR, CDR2 FQNEAQ (reference sequence). With 5 bases clipped from V and 14 bases from J, the junction kept 9 bases outside the gene matches. The CDR3 extends over 12 amino acids. The DNA of the CDR3 is TGTGCCAGCAGCACGGGACAGGGAGCAGAAACCTTC. This codes for CASSTGQGAETF.

The CDR3 protein is CSARGALGGETQYF. The CDR3 coding sequence is TGCAGTGCTAGGGGTGCGCTAGGAGGAGAGACCCAGTACTTC. The chain carries TRBV20-1 and TRBJ2-5, with D perhaps TRBD2 (5 bases). The CDR3 sequence is 14 residues long. The V end was cut by 3 bases, the J end by 4 bases, with 15 bases between. CDR1 and CDR2 from the germline V gene are DFQATT and SNEGSKA (reference sequence).

This clonotype appeared a single time. The chain joins TRBV14 to TRBJ1-6; a weak D match, TRBD1 (6 bases). V was trimmed by 1 base and J by 8 bases, leaving 9 bases between them. The CDR3 extends over 14 amino acids. Germline V gives CDR1 SGHDN, CDR2 FVKESK. The CDR3, as DNA: TGTGCCAGCAGCCAAGGTCAGGGGTATTCACCCCTCCACTTT. The encoded protein is CASSQGQGYSPLHF.

The V gene is TRBV5-5, the J gene TRBJ1-1; D gene ambiguous. This CDR3 has 14 amino acids. Germline V gene data show CDR1 as SGHKS and CDR2 as YYEKEE (reference sequence). V lost 4 bases and J 4 bases, leaving 14 bases between the germline ends. CDR3 loop: CASSHALEGTEAFF. The CDR3 DNA follows: TGTGCCAGCAGCCATGCACTCGAGGGCACTGAAGCTTTCTTT.

This chain connects TRBV11-2 to TRBJ1-1; D is undetermined. CDR3 length equals 13 residues. Trimming cost V 1 base and J 7 bases, with 10 bases left between them. Germline loops: CDR1 SGHAT, CDR2 FQNNGV. Here the CDR3 DNA reads TGTGCCAGCAGCTTAGGGGAGGGCGATGAAGCTTTCTTT. Its protein product is CASSLGEGDEAFF.

V is TRBV11-3 and J is TRBJ2-7, with no clear D. Germline V gene data show CDR1 as SGHNT and CDR2 as YENEEA. Trimming removed 0 bases from V and 1 base from J, with 7 bases in between. The CDR3 is made up of 14 amino acids. The CDR3, as DNA: TGTGCCAGCAGCTTAGATTTCCCTTCCTACGAGCAGTACTTC. Amino acid sequence: CASSLDFPSYEQYF.